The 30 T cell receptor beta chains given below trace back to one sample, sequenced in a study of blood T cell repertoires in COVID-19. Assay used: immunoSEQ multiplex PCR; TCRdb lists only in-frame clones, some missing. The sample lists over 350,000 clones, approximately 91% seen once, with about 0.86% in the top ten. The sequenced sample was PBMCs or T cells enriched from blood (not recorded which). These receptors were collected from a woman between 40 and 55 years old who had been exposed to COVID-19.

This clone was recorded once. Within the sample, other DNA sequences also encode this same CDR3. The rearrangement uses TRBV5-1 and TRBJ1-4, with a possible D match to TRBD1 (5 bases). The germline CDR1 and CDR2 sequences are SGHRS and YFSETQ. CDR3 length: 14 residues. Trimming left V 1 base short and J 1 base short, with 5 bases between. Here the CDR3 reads CASSLTGTNEKLFF. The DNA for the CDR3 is TGCGCCAGCAGCTTGACAGGAACTAATGAAAAACTGTTTTTT. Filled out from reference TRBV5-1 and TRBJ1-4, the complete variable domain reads KAGVTQTPRYLIKTRGQQVTLSCSPISGHRSVSWYQQTPGQGLQFLFEYFSETQRNKGNFPGRFSGRQFSNSRSEMNVSTLELGDSALYLCASSLTGTNEKLFFGSGTQLSVL.

CDR3: CATSRGTSGRLWGTGELFF. The CDR3 region has the DNA TGTGCCACCAGCAGAGGGACTAGCGGGCGGCTTTGGGGGACCGGGGAGCTGTTTTTT. This chain joins TRBV15 and TRBJ2-2; 11 bases agree with TRBD2. CDR1 and CDR2 (germline): LNHNV, YYDKDF (reference sequence). J lost 5 bases, V lost 1 base, and 12 bases had no gene match. The CDR3 has 19 residues.

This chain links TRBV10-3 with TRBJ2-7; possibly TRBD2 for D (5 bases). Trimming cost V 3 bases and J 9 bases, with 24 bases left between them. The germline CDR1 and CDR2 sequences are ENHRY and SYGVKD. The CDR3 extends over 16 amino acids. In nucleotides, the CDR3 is TGTGCCATCAGTGAAGGATCGAGAGGAGGTCGGAAGGGGCAGTACTTC. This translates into CAISEGSRGGRKGQYF.

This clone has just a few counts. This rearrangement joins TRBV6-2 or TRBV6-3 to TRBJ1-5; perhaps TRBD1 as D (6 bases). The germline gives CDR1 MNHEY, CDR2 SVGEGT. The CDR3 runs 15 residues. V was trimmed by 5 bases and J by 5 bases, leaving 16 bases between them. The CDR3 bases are TGTGCCAGCAGTATGGAATACAGGGTACATCAGCCCCAGCATTTT. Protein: CASSMEYRVHQPQHF.

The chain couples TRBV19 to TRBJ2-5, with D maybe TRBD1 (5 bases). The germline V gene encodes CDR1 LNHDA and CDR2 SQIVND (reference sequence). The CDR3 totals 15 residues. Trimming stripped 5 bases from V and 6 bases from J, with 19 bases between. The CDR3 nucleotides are TGTGCCAGTAGTGTCATTGCGCAGGGAAGTCAGACCCAGTACTTC. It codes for CASSVIAQGSQTQYF. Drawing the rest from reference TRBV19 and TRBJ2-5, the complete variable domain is DGGITQSPKYLFRKEGQNVTLSCEQNLNHDAMYWYRQDPGQGLRLIYYSQIVNDFQKGDIAEGYSVSREKKESFPLTVTSAQKNPTAFYLCASSVIAQGSQTQYFGPGTRLLVL.

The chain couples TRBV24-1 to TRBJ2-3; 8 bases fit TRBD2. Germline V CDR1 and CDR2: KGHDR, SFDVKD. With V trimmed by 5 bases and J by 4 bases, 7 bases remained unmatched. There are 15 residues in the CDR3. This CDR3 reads CATSGRTSSADTQYF. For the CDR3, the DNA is TGTGCCACCAGTGGCCGGACTAGCTCGGCAGATACGCAGTATTTT.

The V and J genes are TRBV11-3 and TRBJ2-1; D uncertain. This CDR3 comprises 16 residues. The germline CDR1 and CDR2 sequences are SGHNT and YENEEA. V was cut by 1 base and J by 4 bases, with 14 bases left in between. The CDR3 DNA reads TGTGCCAGCAGCTTAGTTTCCAGGATCTCTTACAATGAGCAGTTCTTC. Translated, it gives CASSLVSRISYNEQFF.

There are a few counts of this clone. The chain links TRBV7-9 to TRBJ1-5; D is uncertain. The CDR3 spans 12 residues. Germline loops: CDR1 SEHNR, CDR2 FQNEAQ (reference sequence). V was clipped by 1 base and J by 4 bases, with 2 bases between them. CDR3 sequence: CASSLVNQPQHF. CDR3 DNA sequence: TGTGCCAGCAGCTTAGTAAATCAGCCCCAGCATTTT.

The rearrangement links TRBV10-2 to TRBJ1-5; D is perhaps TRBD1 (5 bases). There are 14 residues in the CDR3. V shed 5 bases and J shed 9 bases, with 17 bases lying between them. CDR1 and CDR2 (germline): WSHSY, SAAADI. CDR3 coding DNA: TGCGCCAGCAGTAAGGACGGTGGGGCAAGGCCCCAGCATTTT. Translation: CASSKDGGARPQHF.

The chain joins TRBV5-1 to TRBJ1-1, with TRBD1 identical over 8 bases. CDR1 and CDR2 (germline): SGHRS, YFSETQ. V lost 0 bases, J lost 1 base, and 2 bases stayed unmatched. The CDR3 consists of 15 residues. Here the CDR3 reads CASSLGDRQNTEAFF. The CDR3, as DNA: TGCGCCAGCAGCTTGGGGGACAGGCAGAACACTGAAGCTTTCTTT.

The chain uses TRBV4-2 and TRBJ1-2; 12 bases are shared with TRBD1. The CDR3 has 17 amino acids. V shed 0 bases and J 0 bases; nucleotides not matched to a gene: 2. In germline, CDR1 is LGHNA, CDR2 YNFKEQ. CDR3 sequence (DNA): TGTGCCAGCAGCCAAGAGGGACAGGGGGCAGCTAACTATGGCTACACCTTC. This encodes CASSQEGQGAANYGYTF.

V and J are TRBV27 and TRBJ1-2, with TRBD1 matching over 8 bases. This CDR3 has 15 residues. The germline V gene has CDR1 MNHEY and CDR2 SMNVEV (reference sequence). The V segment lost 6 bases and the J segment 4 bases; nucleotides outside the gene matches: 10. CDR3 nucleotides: TGTGCCAGCAGGCCTCCGACAGGGGAGGGCTATGGCTACACCTTC. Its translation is CASRPPTGEGYGYTF.

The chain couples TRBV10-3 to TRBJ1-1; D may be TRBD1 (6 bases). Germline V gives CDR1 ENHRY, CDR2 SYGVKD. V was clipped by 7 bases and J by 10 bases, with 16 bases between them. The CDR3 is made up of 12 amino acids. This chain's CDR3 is CAIKLRGGRAFF. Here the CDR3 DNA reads TGTGCCATCAAACTCAGGGGCGGGAGAGCTTTCTTT.

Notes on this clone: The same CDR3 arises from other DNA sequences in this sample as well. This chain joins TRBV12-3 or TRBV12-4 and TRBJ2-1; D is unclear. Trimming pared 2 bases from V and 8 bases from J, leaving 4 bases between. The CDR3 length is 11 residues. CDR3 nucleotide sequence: TGTGCCAGCAGTTTACGCGATGAGCAGTTCTTC. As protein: CASSLRDEQFF.

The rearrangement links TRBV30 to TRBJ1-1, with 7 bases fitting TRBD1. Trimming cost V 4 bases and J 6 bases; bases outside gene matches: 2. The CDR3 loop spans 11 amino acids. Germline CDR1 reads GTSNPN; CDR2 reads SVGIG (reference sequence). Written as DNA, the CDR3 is TGTGCCTGGAACAGGGGCCCTGAAGCTTTCTTT. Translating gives CAWNRGPEAFF.

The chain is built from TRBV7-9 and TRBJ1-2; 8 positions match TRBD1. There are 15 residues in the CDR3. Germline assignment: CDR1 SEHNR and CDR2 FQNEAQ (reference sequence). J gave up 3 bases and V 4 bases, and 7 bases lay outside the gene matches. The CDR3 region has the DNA TGTGCCAGCAGCTCGACAGGGGTTGGAGACTATGGCTACACCTTC. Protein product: CASSSTGVGDYGYTF.

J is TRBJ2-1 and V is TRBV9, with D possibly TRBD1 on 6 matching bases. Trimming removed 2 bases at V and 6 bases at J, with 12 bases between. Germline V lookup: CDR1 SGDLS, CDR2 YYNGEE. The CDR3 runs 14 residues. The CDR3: CASSVGTPANEQFF. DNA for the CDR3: TGTGCCAGCAGCGTCGGGACACCTGCCAATGAGCAGTTCTTC.

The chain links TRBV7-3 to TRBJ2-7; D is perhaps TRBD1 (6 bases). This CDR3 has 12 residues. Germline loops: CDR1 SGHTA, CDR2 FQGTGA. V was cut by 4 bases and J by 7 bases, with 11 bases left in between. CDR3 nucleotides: TGTGCCAGCAGCTCCACTACAGGGGAGCAGTACTTC. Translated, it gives CASSSTTGEQYF.

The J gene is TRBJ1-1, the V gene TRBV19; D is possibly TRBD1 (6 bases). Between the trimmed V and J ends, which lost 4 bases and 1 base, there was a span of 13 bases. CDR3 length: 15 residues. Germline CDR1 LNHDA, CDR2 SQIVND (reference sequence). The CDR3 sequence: CASSSLRTANTEAFF. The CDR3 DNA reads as TGTGCCAGTAGTAGTCTAAGGACAGCGAACACTGAAGCTTTCTTT.

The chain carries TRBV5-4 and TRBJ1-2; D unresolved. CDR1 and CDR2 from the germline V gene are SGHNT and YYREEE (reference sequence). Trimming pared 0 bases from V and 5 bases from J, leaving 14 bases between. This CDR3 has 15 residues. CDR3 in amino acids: CASSLEGVVGYGYTF. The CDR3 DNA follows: TGTGCCAGCAGCTTGGAGGGAGTTGTGGGTTATGGCTACACCTTC. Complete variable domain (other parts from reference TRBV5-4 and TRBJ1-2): ETGVTQSPTHLIKTRGQQVTLRCSSQSGHNTVSWYQQALGQGPQFIFQYYREEENGRGNFPPRFSGLQFPNYSSELNVNALELDDSALYLCASSLEGVVGYGYTFGSGTRLTVV.

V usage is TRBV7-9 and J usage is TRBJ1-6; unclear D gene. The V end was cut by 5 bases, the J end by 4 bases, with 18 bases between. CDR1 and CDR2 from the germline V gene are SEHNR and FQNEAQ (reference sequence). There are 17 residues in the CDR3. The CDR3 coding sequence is TGTGCCAGCAGCCAGGCGGGCGGGCGTGATTATAATTCACCCCTCCACTTT. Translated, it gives CASSQAGGRDYNSPLHF.

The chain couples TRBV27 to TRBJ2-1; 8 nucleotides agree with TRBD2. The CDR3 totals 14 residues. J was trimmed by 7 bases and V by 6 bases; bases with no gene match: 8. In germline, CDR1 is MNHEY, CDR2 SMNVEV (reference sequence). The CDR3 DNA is TGTGCCAGCAGGCATCTAGCGGGCCCGAATGAGCAGTTCTTC. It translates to CASRHLAGPNEQFF.

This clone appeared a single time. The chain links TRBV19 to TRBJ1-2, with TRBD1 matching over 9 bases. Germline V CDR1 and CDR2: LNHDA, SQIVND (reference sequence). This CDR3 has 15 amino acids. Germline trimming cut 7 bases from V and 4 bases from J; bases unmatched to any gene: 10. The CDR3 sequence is CASKGADRGGYGYTF. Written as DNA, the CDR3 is TGTGCCAGTAAGGGGGCGGACAGGGGTGGCTATGGCTACACCTTC.

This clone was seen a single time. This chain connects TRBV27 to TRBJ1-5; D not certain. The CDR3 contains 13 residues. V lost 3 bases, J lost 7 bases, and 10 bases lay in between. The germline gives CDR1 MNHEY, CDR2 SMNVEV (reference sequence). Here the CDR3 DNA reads TGTGCCAGCAGTTTTGAAGAGGGCCAGCCCCAGCATTTT. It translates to CASSFEEGQPQHF.

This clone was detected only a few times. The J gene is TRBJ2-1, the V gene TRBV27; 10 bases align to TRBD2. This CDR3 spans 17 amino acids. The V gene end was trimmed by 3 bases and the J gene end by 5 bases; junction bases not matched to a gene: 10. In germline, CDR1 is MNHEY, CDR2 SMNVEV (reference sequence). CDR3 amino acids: CASSLGPAGGPHNEQFF. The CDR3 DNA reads TGTGCCAGCAGTTTGGGGCCAGCGGGAGGGCCGCACAATGAGCAGTTCTTC.

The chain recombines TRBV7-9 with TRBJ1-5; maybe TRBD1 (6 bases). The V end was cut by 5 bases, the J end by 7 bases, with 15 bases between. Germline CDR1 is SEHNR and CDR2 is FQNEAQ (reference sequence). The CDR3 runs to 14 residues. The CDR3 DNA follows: TGTGCCAGCAGCCCCTCCCATGGACAGCAGCCCCAGCATTTT. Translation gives CASSPSHGQQPQHF.

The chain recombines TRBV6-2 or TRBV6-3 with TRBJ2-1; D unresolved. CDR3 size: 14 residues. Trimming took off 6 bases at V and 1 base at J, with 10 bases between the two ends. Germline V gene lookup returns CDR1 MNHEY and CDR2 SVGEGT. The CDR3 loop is CASSALESYNEQFF. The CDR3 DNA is TGTGCCAGCAGCGCCCTGGAGTCCTACAATGAGCAGTTCTTC.

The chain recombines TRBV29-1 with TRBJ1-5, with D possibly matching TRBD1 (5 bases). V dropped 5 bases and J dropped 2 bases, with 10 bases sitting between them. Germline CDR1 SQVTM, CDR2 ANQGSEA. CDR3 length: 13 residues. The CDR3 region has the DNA TGCAGCGTTTTGCAGGGTGGCAATCAGCCCCAGCATTTT. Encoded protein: CSVLQGGNQPQHF.

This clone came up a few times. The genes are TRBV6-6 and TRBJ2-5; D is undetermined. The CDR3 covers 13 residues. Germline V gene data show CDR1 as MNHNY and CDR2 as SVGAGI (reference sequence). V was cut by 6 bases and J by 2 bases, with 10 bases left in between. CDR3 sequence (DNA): TGTGCCAGCAGCCGCGAAGTGCAAGAGACCCAGTACTTC. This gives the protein CASSREVQETQYF.

CDR3 nucleotides: TGTGCCAGCAGTTTAGGGGATCGACAGGGGGGGTCCTACGAGCAGTACTTC. This codes for CASSLGDRQGGSYEQYF. The chain carries TRBV27 and TRBJ2-7; the match to TRBD1 covers 9 bases. Looked up from germline, CDR1 is MNHEY and CDR2 is SMNVEV (reference sequence). This CDR3 region has 17 residues. V lost 2 bases to trimming and J lost 1 base; unmatched junction nucleotides: 9.